Included here is one T cell receptor (beta chain) sequence, with context. Its matching antigen is unknown. Between the trimmed V and J ends, which lost 6 bases and 8 bases, there was a span of 16 bases. Germline CDR1 reads SEHNR; CDR2 reads FQNEAQ (reference sequence). The CDR3 contains 13 residues. This entry belongs to a study of cytomegalovirus exposure and HLA in healthy donors. Points from the study as a whole: As a later analysis showed, a missense DCLRE1C variant was linked to trimming of TCR beta V- and J-genes.

The PCR ran on 60 Vbeta and 13 Jbeta primers. As originally analysed: Later reanalysis found about 80 million unique TCR beta chains, 10 million to 14 million of them shared. Clones were sequenced by immunoSEQ multiplex PCR, and TCRdb holds only the in-frame ones, with some missing. That table gives V, J and clone size, and the DNA gave D and trimming. The sample holds around 210,000 clones, roughly 80% seen once. The sequence was collected from a male donor in good health and CMV-seropositive. The material sequenced was PBMCs. The chain employs TRBV7-9 and TRBJ1-2; D might be TRBD1 (6 bases). CDR3: CASRQQGFEGYTF. CDR3 nucleotides: TGTGCCAGCAGACAACAGGGATTTGAGGGCTACACCTTC.